This is a list of T cell receptor beta chains from one sample in a study of cytomegalovirus exposure and HLA in healthy donors. The repertoire was sequenced with immunoSEQ multiplex PCR; TCRdb's copy has only in-frame clones and lacks some. The data show 70,000 to 95,000 clones, roughly 80% seen once. The sample was PBMCs. The receptors derive from a man in his forties in good health and CMV-seronegative. Each CDR3 is given with its conserved first and last residue. D genes are given only for firm matches. The size field is filled for only some rows; it gives once, few, many or a size class.

TRBJ2-1 | . | TRBV9 | . | CASSGPKGRGQFF | TGTGCCAGCAGCGGCCCAAAGGGTAGGGGGCAGTTCTTC
TRBJ1-2 | . | TRBV28 | . | CASSPETVYGYTF | TGTGCCAGCAGTCCGGAGACGGTCTATGGCTACACCTTC
TRBJ1-3 | . | TRBV7-9 | . | CASSSPRQESSGNTIYF | TGTGCCAGCAGCTCACCGAGACAGGAGAGCTCTGGAAACACCATATATTTT
TRBJ2-6 | . | TRBV5-1 | . | CASSLEGSGANVLTF | TGCGCCAGCAGCTTGGAGGGGTCTGGGGCCAACGTCCTGACTTTC
TRBJ1-5 | . | TRBV27 | TRBD1 | CASKTAGTGQQPQHF | TGTGCCAGCAAAACCGCCGGGACAGGGCAACAGCCCCAGCATTTT
TRBJ2-1 | . | TRBV9 | TRBD2 | CASSVAVSGRSVNEQFF | TGTGCCAGCAGCGTAGCGGTTAGCGGGAGGTCGGTAAATGAGCAGTTCTTC
TRBJ2-3 | . | TRBV6-5 | . | CASSYGTPSTDTQYF | TGTGCCAGCAGTTACGGGACTCCTAGCACAGATACGCAGTATTTT
TRBJ1-2 | . | TRBV27 | . | CASSFARGAIGYTF | TGTGCCAGCAGTTTCGCCCGGGGGGCAATTGGCTACACCTTC
TRBJ1-5 | . | TRBV9 | . | CASSRGGGGNQPQHF | TGTGCCAGCAGTAGGGGCGGTGGTGGCAATCAGCCCCAGCATTTT
TRBJ2-2 | . | TRBV7-8 | TRBD2 | CASSLASGVNTGELFF | TGTGCCAGCAGCTTAGCTAGCGGGGTTAACACCGGGGAGCTGTTTTTT
TRBJ2-7 | . | TRBV5-1 | TRBD1 | CASGQGSSYEQYF | TGCGCCAGCGGACAGGGGAGCTCCTACGAGCAGTACTTC
TRBJ1-2 | . | TRBV6-5 | . | CASSLQGKDGYTF | TGTGCCAGCAGTCTACAGGGAAAGGATGGCTACACCTTC
TRBJ1-1 | . | TRBV11-2 | . | CASSSQGRTEAFF | TGTGCCAGCAGCTCACAGGGTCGGACTGAAGCTTTCTTT
TRBJ1-5 | few | TRBV6-5 | . | CASSYDYNQPQHF | TGTGCCAGCAGTTACGACTACAATCAGCCCCAGCATTTT
TRBJ2-7 | . | TRBV29-1 | . | CSVEEASDEQYF | TGCAGCGTTGAAGAGGCAAGCGACGAGCAGTACTTC
TRBJ2-1 | . | TRBV18 | . | CASSPNTYNEQFF | TGTGCCAGCTCACCAAATACCTACAATGAGCAGTTCTTC
TRBJ1-1 | few | TRBV29-1 | . | CSVPWSGQHNTEAFF | TGCAGCGTTCCATGGAGCGGTCAGCACAACACTGAAGCTTTCTTT
TRBJ1-2 | . | TRBV20-1 | . | CSAAAGYGYTF | TGCAGTGCCGCCGCGGGCTATGGCTACACCTTC
TRBJ2-7 | . | TRBV6-5 | . | CASREQTGSYEQYF | TGTGCCAGCAGGGAACAGACAGGTTCCTACGAGCAGTACTTC
TRBJ1-2 | . | TRBV2 | TRBD1 | CASSPTTGSLNGYTF | TGTGCCAGCAGCCCAACGACAGGGAGTCTGAATGGCTACACCTTC
TRBJ1-2 | few | TRBV5-6 | . | CASRSRGYGYTF | TGTGCCAGCAGATCTCGGGGCTATGGCTACACCTTC
TRBJ2-2 | . | TRBV6-5 | . | CASRQSGNTGELFF | TGTGCCAGCAGACAGAGCGGGAACACCGGGGAGCTGTTTTTT
TRBJ2-3 | . | TRBV4-2 | TRBD1 | CASSQDGTGGTDTQYF | TGTGCCAGCAGCCAAGATGGGACAGGGGGAACAGATACGCAGTATTTT
TRBJ1-2 | . | TRBV18 | . | CASSPLDLGFYGYTF | TGTGCCAGCTCACCACTAGACCTCGGGTTCTATGGCTACACCTTC
TRBJ2-7 | . | TRBV5-1 | TRBD1 | CASTRTGGRYEQYF | TGCGCCAGCACCCGGACAGGGGGCAGGTACGAGCAGTACTTC
TRBJ2-5 | once | TRBV25-1 | TRBD2 | CASSRTAGGGETQYF | TGTGCCAGCAGCAGGACGGCGGGAGGTGGGGAGACCCAGTACTTC
TRBJ1-5 | . | TRBV2 | TRBD1 | CASRARDSVNQPQHF | TGTGCCAGCAGGGCCAGGGACAGCGTCAATCAGCCCCAGCATTTT
TRBJ2-5 | once | TRBV5-1 | . | CASSLAASGWETQYF | TGCGCCAGCAGCTTGGCCGCCAGCGGATGGGAGACCCAGTACTTC
TRBJ1-4 | . | TRBV5-4 | TRBD1 | CASSSQGGNEKLFF | TGTGCCAGCAGCTCACAGGGGGGAAATGAAAAACTGTTTTTT
TRBJ2-7 | . | TRBV5-1 | TRBD1 | CASSLLTGTGFSYEQYF | TGCGCCAGCAGCCTCCTGACCGGGACAGGGTTTTCCTACGAGCAGTACTTC
TRBJ2-5 | . | TRBV6-1 | . | CASSEGLGGTQYF | TGTGCCAGCAGTGAAGGGCTCGGCGGGACCCAGTACTTC
TRBJ1-5 | . | TRBV6-6 | . | CASRPTAYLQHF | TGTGCCAGCAGACCGACAGCCTACTTACAGCATTTT
TRBJ1-2 | . | TRBV6-4 | . | CASSDSGTPLYGYTF | TGTGCCAGCAGTGACTCCGGGACACCTCTCTATGGCTACACCTTC
TRBJ2-2 | . | TRBV9 | TRBD1 | CASSVGLRTGVGGELFF | TGTGCCAGCAGCGTAGGGTTGCGGACAGGGGTCGGCGGGGAGCTGTTTTTT
TRBJ2-7 | . | TRBV28 | TRBD1 | CASSMGQGVGEQYF | TGTGCCAGCAGCATGGGACAGGGAGTTGGTGAGCAGTACTTC
TRBJ1-4 | . | TRBV25-1 | TRBD1 | CASSGTGTANEKLFF | TGTGCCAGCAGTGGAACCGGGACAGCAAATGAAAAACTGTTTTTT
TRBJ2-7 | few | TRBV29-1 | TRBD1 | CSVEGDRGTYEQYF | TGCAGCGTTGAGGGGGACAGGGGAACCTACGAGCAGTACTTC
TRBJ2-6 | few | TRBV10-3 | . | CAISGPTGTGANVLTF | TGTGCCATCAGTGGCCCCACAGGGACCGGGGCCAACGTCCTGACTTTC
TRBJ2-6 | . | TRBV11-1 | TRBD1 | CASSFRQGAAGANVLTF | TGTGCCAGCAGCTTTAGACAGGGGGCTGCGGGGGCCAACGTCCTGACTTTC
TRBJ1-5 | . | TRBV5-1 | . | CASSPGQSDQPQHF | TGCGCCAGCAGTCCAGGACAAAGTGATCAGCCCCAGCATTTT
TRBJ1-1 | . | TRBV6-1 | TRBD1 | CASSAQGDTEAFF | TGTGCCAGCAGTGCGCAGGGGGACACTGAAGCTTTCTTT
TRBJ2-7 | . | TRBV19 | TRBD1 | CATSDRTSYEQYF | TGTGCCACTTCGGACAGGACCTCCTACGAGCAGTACTTC
TRBJ2-7 | . | TRBV2 | TRBD1 | CASSDDRGYEQYF | TGTGCCAGCAGCGACGACAGGGGCTACGAGCAGTACTTC
TRBJ1-2 | . | TRBV4-1 | TRBD1 | CASSQGDRDNYGYTF | TGCGCCAGCAGCCAAGGGGACAGGGACAACTATGGCTACACCTTC
TRBJ1-1 | . | TRBV27 | . | CASSLNRATEAFF | TGTGCCAGCAGTTTAAACAGGGCCACTGAAGCTTTCTTT
TRBJ1-1 | few | TRBV2 | . | CASSQGNREAFF | TGTGCCAGCAGTCAGGGGAATCGTGAAGCTTTCTTT
TRBJ1-2 | . | TRBV5-6 | . | CASTSRRGYTF | TGTGCCAGCACCTCGCGGAGAGGCTACACCTTC
TRBJ2-3 | . | TRBV7-2 | . | CASSPRTGRGTDTQYF | TGTGCCAGCAGCCCAAGAACAGGACGGGGGACAGATACGCAGTATTTT
TRBJ2-7 | . | TRBV28 | . | CASSLGGGWAYEQYF | TGTGCCAGCAGTCTAGGTGGAGGCTGGGCCTACGAGCAGTACTTC
TRBJ1-4 | . | TRBV29-1 | . | CSANSPTNEKLFF | TGCAGCGCGAACTCTCCAACTAATGAAAAACTGTTTTTT
TRBJ2-1 | once | TRBV4-1 | . | CASSQEPSSYNEQFF | TGCGCCAGCAGCCAAGAACCGAGCTCCTACAATGAGCAGTTCTTC